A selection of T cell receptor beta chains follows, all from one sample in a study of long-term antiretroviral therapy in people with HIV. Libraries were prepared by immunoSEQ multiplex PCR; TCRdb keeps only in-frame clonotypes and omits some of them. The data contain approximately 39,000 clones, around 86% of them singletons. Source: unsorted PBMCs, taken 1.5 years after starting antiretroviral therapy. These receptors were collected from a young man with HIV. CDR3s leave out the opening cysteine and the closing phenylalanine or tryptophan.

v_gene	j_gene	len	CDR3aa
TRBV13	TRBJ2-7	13	ASIRQGNPPYEQY
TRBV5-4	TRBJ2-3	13	ASSPVGGGTDTQY
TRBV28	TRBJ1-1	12	ASSVGALNTEAF
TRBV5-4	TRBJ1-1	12	ASSLGAWNTEAF
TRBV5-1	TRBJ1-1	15	ASSLYGGSGLNTEAF
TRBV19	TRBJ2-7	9	ASSNSYEQY
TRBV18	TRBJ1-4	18	ASSPIFGGTASKGNEKLF
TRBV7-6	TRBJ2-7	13	ASSLGNVGSYEQY
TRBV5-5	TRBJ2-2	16	ASSLRRLGQGYTGELF
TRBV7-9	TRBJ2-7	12	ASSPDGVNYEQY
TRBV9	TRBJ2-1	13	ASSVGRTPGNEQF
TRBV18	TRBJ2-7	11	ASSPTETYEQY
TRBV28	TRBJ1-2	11	ASSLGYQYGYT
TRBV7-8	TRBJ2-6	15	ASSSGDRGTGANVLT
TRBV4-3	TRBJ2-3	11	ASSQVYAGTQY
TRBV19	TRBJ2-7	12	ASSIFGNPYEQY
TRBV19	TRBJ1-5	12	ASRQGAIDQPQH
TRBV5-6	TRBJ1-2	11	ASSLGTGADYT
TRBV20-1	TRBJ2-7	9	SARSLNQQY
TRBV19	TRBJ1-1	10	ASSIGRAEAF
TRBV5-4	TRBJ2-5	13	ASSLTSGLQETQY
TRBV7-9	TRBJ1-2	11	ASSLWGLQGYT
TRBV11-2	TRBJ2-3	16	ASSSTFSGSGGTDTQY
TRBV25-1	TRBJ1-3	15	ASSELTGGASGNTIY
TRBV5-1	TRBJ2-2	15	ASSLIVGRGNTGELF
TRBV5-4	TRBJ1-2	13	ASSSGAANLYGYT